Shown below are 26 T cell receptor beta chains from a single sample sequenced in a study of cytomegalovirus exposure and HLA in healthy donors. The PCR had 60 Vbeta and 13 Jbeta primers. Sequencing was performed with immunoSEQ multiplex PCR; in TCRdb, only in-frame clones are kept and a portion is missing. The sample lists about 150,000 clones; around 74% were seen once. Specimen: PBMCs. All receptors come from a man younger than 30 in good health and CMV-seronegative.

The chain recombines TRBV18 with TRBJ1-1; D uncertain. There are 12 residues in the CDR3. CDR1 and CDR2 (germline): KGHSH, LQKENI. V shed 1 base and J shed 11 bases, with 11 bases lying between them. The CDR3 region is CASSPLESSAFF. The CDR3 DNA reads TGTGCCAGCTCACCACTGGAGAGTTCGGCTTTCTTT.

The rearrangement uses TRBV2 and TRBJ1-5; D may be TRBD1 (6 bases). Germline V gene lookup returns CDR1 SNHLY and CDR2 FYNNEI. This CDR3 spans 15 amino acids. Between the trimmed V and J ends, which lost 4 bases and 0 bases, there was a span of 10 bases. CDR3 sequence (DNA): TGTGCCAGCAGTGTCGGACAGCATAGCAATCAGCCCCAGCATTTT. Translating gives CASSVGQHSNQPQHF.

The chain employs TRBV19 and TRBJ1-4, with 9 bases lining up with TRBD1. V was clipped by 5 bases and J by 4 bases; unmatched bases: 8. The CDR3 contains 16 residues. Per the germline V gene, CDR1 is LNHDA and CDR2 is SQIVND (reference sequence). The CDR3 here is CASSVGPTGGNEKLFF. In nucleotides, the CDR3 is TGTGCCAGTAGTGTGGGCCCGACAGGGGGTAATGAAAAACTGTTTTTT.

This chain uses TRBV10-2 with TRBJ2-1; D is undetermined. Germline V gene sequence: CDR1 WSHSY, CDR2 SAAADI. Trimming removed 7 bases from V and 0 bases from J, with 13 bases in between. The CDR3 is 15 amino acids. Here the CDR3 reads CASTATETSYNEQFF. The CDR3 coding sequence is TGCGCCAGCACCGCAACTGAAACCTCCTACAATGAGCAGTTCTTC.

CDR3 in amino acids: CASSYSRGANVLTF. The CDR3 coding sequence is TGTGCCAGCAGTTACTCACGGGGGGCCAACGTCCTGACTTTC. This chain joins TRBV6-5 and TRBJ2-6; no firm D call. The germline V gene has CDR1 MNHEY and CDR2 SVGAGI. V lost 0 bases to trimming and J lost 4 bases, with 4 bases between them. This CDR3 has 14 residues.

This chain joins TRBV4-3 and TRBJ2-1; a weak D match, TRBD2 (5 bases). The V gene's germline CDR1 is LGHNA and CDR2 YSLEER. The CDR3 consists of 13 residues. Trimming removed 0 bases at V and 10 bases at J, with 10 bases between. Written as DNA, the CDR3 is TGCGCCAGCAGCCAAGATTCAGCGGTCGAGCAGTTCTTC. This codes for CASSQDSAVEQFF.

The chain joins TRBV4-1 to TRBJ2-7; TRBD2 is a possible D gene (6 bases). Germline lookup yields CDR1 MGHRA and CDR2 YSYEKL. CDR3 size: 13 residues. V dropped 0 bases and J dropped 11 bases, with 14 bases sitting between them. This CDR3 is CASSQEGRGRKYF. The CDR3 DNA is TGCGCCAGCAGCCAAGAGGGCCGGGGGAGGAAGTACTTC.

This chain's CDR3 is CASSFPEQGNRQETQYF. The CDR3 nucleotides read TGTGCCAGCAGCTTCCCCGAACAGGGGAACAGGCAAGAGACCCAGTACTTC. The V gene is TRBV7-6, the J gene TRBJ2-5, with 7 bases matching TRBD1. V trimming: 3 bases; J trimming: 2 bases; junction bases outside the gene matches: 12. The CDR3 length is 17 residues. Germline V gene data show CDR1 as SGHVS and CDR2 as FNYEAQ.

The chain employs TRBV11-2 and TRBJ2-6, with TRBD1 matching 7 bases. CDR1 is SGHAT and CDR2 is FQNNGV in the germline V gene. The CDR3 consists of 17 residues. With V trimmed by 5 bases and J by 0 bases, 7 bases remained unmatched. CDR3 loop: CASSPRQGRSGANVLTF. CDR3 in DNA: TGTGCCAGCAGCCCCCGACAGGGCCGCTCTGGGGCCAACGTCCTGACTTTC.

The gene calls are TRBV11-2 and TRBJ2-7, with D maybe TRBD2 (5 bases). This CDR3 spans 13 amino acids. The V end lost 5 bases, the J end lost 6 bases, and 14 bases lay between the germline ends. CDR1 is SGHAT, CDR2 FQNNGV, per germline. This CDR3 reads CASSLGTGFEQYF. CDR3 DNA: TGTGCCAGCAGCCTGGGAACGGGGTTCGAGCAGTACTTC.

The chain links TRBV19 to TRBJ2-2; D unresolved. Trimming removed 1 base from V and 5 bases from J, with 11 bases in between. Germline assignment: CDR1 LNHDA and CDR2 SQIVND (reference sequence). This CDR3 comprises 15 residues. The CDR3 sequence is CASSIGGRRTGELFF. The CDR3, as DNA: TGTGCCAGTAGTATAGGCGGTAGACGGACCGGGGAGCTGTTTTTT.

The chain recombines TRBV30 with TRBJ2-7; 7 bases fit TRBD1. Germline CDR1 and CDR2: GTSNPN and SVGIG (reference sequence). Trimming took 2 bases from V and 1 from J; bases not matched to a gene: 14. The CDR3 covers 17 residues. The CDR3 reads CAWSHIRGRDRSYEQYF. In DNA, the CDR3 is TGTGCCTGGAGTCACATTCGTGGCCGGGACAGATCCTACGAGCAGTACTTC.

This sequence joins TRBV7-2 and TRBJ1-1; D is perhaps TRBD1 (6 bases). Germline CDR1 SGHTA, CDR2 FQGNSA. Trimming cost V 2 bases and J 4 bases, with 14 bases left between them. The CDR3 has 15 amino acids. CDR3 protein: CASSLRGALSTEAFF. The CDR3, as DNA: TGTGCCAGCAGCTTACGGGGGGCGCTTAGCACTGAAGCTTTCTTT.

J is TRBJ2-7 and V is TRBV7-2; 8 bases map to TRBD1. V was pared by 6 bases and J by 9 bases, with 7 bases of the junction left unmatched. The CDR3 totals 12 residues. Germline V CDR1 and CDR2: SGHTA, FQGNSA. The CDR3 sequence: CASRTDRGGQYF. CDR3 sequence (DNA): TGTGCCAGCAGGACCGACAGGGGCGGGCAGTACTTC.

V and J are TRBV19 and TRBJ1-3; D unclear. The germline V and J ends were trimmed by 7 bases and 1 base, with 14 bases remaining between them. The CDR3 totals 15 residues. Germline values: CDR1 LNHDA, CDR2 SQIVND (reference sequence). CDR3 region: CASKDSVDSGNTIYF. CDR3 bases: TGTGCCAGTAAAGATTCGGTCGATTCTGGAAACACCATATATTTT.

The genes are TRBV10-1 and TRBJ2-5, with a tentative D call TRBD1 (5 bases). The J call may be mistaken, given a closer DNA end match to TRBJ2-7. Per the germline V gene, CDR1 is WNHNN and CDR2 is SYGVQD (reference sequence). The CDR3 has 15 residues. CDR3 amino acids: CASSAGLPGLDEQYF. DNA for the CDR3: TGCGCCAGCAGTGCAGGGTTGCCAGGGCTCGACGAGCAGTACTTC.

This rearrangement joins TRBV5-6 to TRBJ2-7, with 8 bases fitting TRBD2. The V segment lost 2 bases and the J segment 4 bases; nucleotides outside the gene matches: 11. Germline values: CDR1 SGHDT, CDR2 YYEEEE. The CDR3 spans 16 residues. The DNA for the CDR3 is TGTGCCAGCAGCTTAAAGACCGGGACTAGAGCTTACGAGCAGTACTTC. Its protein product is CASSLKTGTRAYEQYF.

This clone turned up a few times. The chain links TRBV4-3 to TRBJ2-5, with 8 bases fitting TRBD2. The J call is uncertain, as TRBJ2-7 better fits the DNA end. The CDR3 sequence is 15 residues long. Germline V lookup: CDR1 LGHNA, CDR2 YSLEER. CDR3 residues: CASSQEVSGKVEQYF. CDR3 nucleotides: TGCGCCAGCAGCCAAGAGGTTAGCGGGAAGGTCGAGCAGTACTTC.

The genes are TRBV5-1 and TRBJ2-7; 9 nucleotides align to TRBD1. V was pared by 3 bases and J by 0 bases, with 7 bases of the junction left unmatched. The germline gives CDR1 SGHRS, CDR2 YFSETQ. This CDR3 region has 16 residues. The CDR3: CASSWGSGQGSYEQYF. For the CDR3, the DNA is TGCGCCAGCAGCTGGGGGTCGGGACAGGGCTCCTACGAGCAGTACTTC. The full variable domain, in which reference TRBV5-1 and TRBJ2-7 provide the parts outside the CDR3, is KAGVTQTPRYLIKTRGQQVTLSCSPISGHRSVSWYQQTPGQGLQFLFEYFSETQRNKGNFPGRFSGRQFSNSRSEMNVSTLELGDSALYLCASSWGSGQGSYEQYFGPGTRLTVT.

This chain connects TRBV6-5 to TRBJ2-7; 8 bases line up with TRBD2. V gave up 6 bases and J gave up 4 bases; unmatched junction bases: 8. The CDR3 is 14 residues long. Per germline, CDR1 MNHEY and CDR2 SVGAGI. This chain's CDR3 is CASSRYSGVYEQYF. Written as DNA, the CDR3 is TGTGCCAGCAGCCGATATAGCGGGGTGTACGAGCAGTACTTC.

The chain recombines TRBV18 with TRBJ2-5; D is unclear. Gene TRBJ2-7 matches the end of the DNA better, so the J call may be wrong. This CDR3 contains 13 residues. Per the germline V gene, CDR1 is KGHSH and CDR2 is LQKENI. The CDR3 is CASSHSQVYEQYF. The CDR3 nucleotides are TGTGCCAGCTCACACTCCCAGGTTTACGAGCAGTACTTC.

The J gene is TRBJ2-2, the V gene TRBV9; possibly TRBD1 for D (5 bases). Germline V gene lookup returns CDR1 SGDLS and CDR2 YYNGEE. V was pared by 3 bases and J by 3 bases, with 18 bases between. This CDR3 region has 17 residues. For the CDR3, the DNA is TGTGCCAGCAGCGCCCCCCTTAGGGGTAGGGACACCGGGGAGCTGTTTTTT. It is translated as CASSAPLRGRDTGELFF.

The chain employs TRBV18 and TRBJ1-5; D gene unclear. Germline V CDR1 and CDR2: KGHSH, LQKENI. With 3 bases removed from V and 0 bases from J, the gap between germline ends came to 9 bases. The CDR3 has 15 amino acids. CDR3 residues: CASSPWRDSNQPQHF. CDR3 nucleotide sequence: TGTGCCAGCTCACCCTGGAGGGATAGCAATCAGCCCCAGCATTTT.

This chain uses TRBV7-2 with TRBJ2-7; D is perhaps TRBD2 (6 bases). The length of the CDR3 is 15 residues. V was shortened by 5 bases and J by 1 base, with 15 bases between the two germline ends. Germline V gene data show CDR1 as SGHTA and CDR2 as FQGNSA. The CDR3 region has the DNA TGTGCCAGCAGCCCTCGTCCCGGGACTTCCTACGAGCAGTACTTC. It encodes CASSPRPGTSYEQYF.

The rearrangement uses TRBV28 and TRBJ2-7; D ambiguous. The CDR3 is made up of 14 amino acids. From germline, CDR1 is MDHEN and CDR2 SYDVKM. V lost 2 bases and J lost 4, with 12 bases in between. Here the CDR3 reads CASSLGAVTYEQYF. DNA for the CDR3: TGTGCCAGCAGTTTAGGAGCAGTAACATACGAGCAGTACTTC.

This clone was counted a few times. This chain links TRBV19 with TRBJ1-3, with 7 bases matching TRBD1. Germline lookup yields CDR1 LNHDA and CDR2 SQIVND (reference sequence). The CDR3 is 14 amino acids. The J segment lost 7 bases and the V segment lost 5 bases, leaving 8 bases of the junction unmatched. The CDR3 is CASSAWTGRNTIYF. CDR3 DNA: TGTGCCAGTAGTGCCTGGACAGGTCGTAACACCATATATTTT. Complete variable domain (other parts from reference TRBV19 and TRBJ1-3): DGGITQSPKYLFRKEGQNVTLSCEQNLNHDAMYWYRQDPGQGLRLIYYSQIVNDFQKGDIAEGYSVSREKKESFPLTVTSAQKNPTAFYLCASSAWTGRNTIYFGEGSWLTVV.